This entry describes one T cell receptor (beta chain). This sample was taken from a study of blood T cell repertoires in COVID-19. The V gene's germline CDR1 is SEHNR and CDR2 FQNEAQ (reference sequence). V was shortened by 5 bases and J by 7 bases, with 15 bases between the two germline ends. This CDR3 contains 13 residues. Assay used: immunoSEQ multiplex PCR; TCRdb lists only in-frame clones, some missing. The sample has 250,000 to 300,000 clones; 80% to 90% are singletons. This receptor was obtained from a woman in her forties or fifties who had been exposed to COVID-19. The chain has TRBV7-9 and TRBJ2-7; D unclear. Sequenced: PBMCs or T cells enriched from blood (not recorded which). The CDR3 protein is CASSPPGRWEQYF. The CDR3 nucleotides are TGTGCCAGCAGCCCACCGGGTCGGTGGGAGCAGTACTTC.